A selection of T cell receptor beta chains follows, all from one sample in a study of shared clonotypes between healthy human individuals. Repertoires were generated with immunoSEQ multiplex PCR, while TCRdb's copy carries only in-frame clones and drops some. In the table there are a few million clones, about 93% of which are singletons. Sequencing was carried out using naive CD8+ T cells from PBMCs. The origin of the receptors is a man between 18 and 35 years old in good health. Some clones in this sample may be carry-over from other donors' samples. CDR3s include the opening cysteine and the closing phenylalanine or tryptophan. The D gene is left open where the match is weak. Some rows have no size entry. The others give once, few or many, or a class for an expanded clone.

size: .; D: TRBD2; V: TRBV7-3; J: TRBJ2-1; CDR3: CASSLSGRPNEQFF; DNA: TGTGCCAGCAGCCTTAGCGGGAGACCCAATGAGCAGTTCTTC
size: few; D: TRBD1; V: TRBV5-4; J: TRBJ2-7; CDR3: CASSLGGTGRWEQYF; DNA: TGTGCCAGCAGCTTGGGGGGGACAGGGCGGTGGGAGCAGTACTTC
size: .; D: .; V: TRBV29-1; J: TRBJ1-2; CDR3: CSAETSLTRDNYGYTF; DNA: TGCAGCGCCGAGACCTCATTGACAAGAGATAACTATGGCTACACCTTC
size: .; D: .; V: TRBV28; J: TRBJ2-5; CDR3: CASSSPGEETQYF; DNA: TGTGCCAGCAGTTCCCCAGGGGAAGAGACCCAGTACTTC
size: once; D: .; V: TRBV7-9; J: TRBJ1-2; CDR3: CASSSPGLNYGYTF; DNA: TGTGCCAGCAGCTCCCCGGGTCTAAACTATGGCTACACCTTC
size: .; D: .; V: TRBV5-8; J: TRBJ1-1; CDR3: CASSLGAEGRGSTEAFF; DNA: TGTGCCAGCAGCTTGGGAGCAGAGGGTCGAGGGAGCACTGAAGCTTTCTTT
size: .; D: .; V: TRBV7-2; J: TRBJ2-7; CDR3: CASSSRAASSYEQYF; DNA: TGTGCCAGCAGCTCCCGAGCTGCGAGCTCCTACGAGCAGTACTTC
size: .; D: .; V: TRBV28; J: TRBJ2-1; CDR3: CASSLIAEYNEQFF; DNA: TGTGCCAGCAGTTTGATAGCGGAGTACAATGAGCAGTTCTTC
size: .; D: .; V: TRBV5-8; J: TRBJ2-3; CDR3: CASSLEARHTDTQYF; DNA: TGTGCCAGCAGCTTGGAAGCCCGCCACACAGATACGCAGTATTTT
size: .; D: .; V: TRBV11-2; J: TRBJ2-7; CDR3: CASSLAPVGASYEQYF; DNA: TGTGCCAGCAGCTTAGCTCCCGTCGGGGCCTCCTACGAGCAGTACTTC
size: .; D: TRBD1; V: TRBV28; J: TRBJ2-7; CDR3: CASRVRDRVAEQYF; DNA: TGTGCCAGCAGAGTCCGGGACAGGGTTGCCGAGCAGTACTTC
size: .; D: TRBD2; V: TRBV4-3; J: TRBJ2-1; CDR3: CASSQPTSGRLHNEQFF; DNA: TGCGCCAGCAGCCAACCGACTAGCGGGAGACTTCACAATGAGCAGTTCTTC
size: .; D: .; V: TRBV7-2; J: TRBJ2-5; CDR3: CASSLSGGRETQYF; DNA: TGTGCCAGCAGCTTAAGTGGGGGGCGGGAGACCCAGTACTTC
size: .; D: .; V: TRBV27; J: TRBJ2-2; CDR3: CASRIRLNTGELFF; DNA: TGTGCCAGCAGGATCAGACTTAACACCGGGGAGCTGTTTTTT
size: .; D: TRBD1; V: TRBV5-1; J: TRBJ2-1; CDR3: CASSPSGTGNNEQFF; DNA: TGCGCCAGCAGCCCCTCCGGGACAGGGAACAATGAGCAGTTCTTC
size: .; D: .; V: TRBV28; J: TRBJ1-4; CDR3: CASSSYTASNEKLFF; DNA: TGTGCCAGCAGTTCGTACACGGCGAGTAATGAAAAACTGTTTTTT
size: .; D: .; V: TRBV30; J: TRBJ2-7; CDR3: CAWSLAAYEQYF; DNA: TGTGCCTGGAGTCTGGCCGCCTACGAGCAGTACTTC
size: .; D: .; V: TRBV7-9; J: TRBJ2-1; CDR3: CASSDVVYEQFF; DNA: TGTGCCAGCAGCGATGTCGTATATGAGCAGTTCTTC
size: .; D: TRBD2; V: TRBV28; J: TRBJ2-7; CDR3: CASSFVGGRAPYEQYF; DNA: TGTGCCAGCAGTTTTGTTGGCGGGAGGGCCCCCTACGAGCAGTACTTC
size: .; D: .; V: TRBV2; J: TRBJ1-1; CDR3: CASSTVPTGYTEAFF; DNA: TGTGCCAGCAGCACGGTCCCTACGGGTTACACTGAAGCTTTCTTT
size: once; D: .; V: TRBV27; J: TRBJ1-2; CDR3: CASSPWPVEDFFGYTF; DNA: TGTGCCAGCAGCCCCTGGCCTGTAGAAGACTTCTTTGGCTACACCTTC
size: .; D: TRBD2; V: TRBV9; J: TRBJ2-3; CDR3: CASSETTSGRSDTQYF; DNA: TGTGCCAGCAGCGAGACGACTAGCGGGAGATCAGATACGCAGTATTTT
size: .; D: TRBD2; V: TRBV13; J: TRBJ2-1; CDR3: CASSPLTSGALQEQFF; DNA: TGTGCCAGCAGCCCCCTGACTAGCGGGGCTCTGCAGGAGCAGTTCTTC
size: .; D: .; V: TRBV19; J: TRBJ2-2; CDR3: CASSIRAVNTGELFF; DNA: TGTGCCAGTAGTATCCGGGCTGTGAACACCGGGGAGCTGTTTTTT
size: .; D: .; V: TRBV19; J: TRBJ1-3; CDR3: CASSIDADSGNTIYF; DNA: TGTGCCAGTAGTATAGATGCGGATTCTGGAAACACCATATATTTT
size: .; D: TRBD2; V: TRBV13; J: TRBJ2-7; CDR3: CASSSGLAYEQYF; DNA: TGTGCCAGCAGCTCCGGACTAGCCTACGAGCAGTACTTC
size: .; D: TRBD2; V: TRBV9; J: TRBJ2-3; CDR3: CASSVGAGGYTQYF; DNA: TGTGCCAGCAGCGTGGGAGCGGGAGGATATACGCAGTATTTT
size: .; D: .; V: TRBV4-1; J: TRBJ2-5; CDR3: CASSQPTRTGGTQYF; DNA: TGCGCCAGCAGCCAACCCACTAGAACCGGAGGGACCCAGTACTTC
size: .; D: TRBD2; V: TRBV19; J: TRBJ2-1; CDR3: CASSIGAREGQFF; DNA: TGTGCCAGTAGTATAGGTGCGCGGGAGGGTCAGTTCTTC
size: .; D: TRBD1; V: TRBV9; J: TRBJ2-2; CDR3: CASSVGTGPTGELFF; DNA: TGTGCCAGCAGCGTAGGGACAGGGCCCACCGGGGAGCTGTTTTTT
size: .; D: .; V: TRBV7-3; J: TRBJ1-1; CDR3: CASSLNPGGSTEAFF; DNA: TGTGCCAGCAGCTTAAATCCGGGTGGAAGCACTGAAGCTTTCTTT
size: .; D: TRBD2; V: TRBV7-9; J: TRBJ2-3; CDR3: CASSLEAGDGADTQYF; DNA: TGTGCCAGCAGCTTAGAGGCGGGAGATGGGGCAGATACGCAGTATTTT
size: .; D: TRBD2; V: TRBV14; J: TRBJ2-7; CDR3: CASSQSRLAVNYEQYF; DNA: TGTGCCAGCAGCCAATCACGACTAGCGGTAAACTACGAGCAGTACTTC
size: .; D: .; V: TRBV29-1; J: TRBJ2-7; CDR3: CSAGTGSSYEQYF; DNA: TGCAGCGCCGGGACGGGCAGCTCCTACGAGCAGTACTTC
size: .; D: .; V: TRBV6-5; J: TRBJ2-7; CDR3: CASVGSGPYEQYF; DNA: TGTGCCAGCGTCGGGAGTGGCCCCTACGAGCAGTACTTC
size: .; D: TRBD2; V: TRBV11-2; J: TRBJ2-1; CDR3: CASSSLAGLSYNEQFF; DNA: TGTGCCAGCAGTTCACTAGCGGGATTGTCCTACAATGAGCAGTTCTTC
size: .; D: TRBD2; V: TRBV19; J: TRBJ2-3; CDR3: CASSDGASGSTDTQYF; DNA: TGTGCCAGTAGTGACGGCGCTAGCGGTAGCACAGATACGCAGTATTTT
size: .; D: .; V: TRBV19; J: TRBJ1-2; CDR3: CASSIGPIDGYTF; DNA: TGTGCCAGTAGTATAGGACCGATCGATGGCTACACCTTC
size: .; D: .; V: TRBV15; J: TRBJ2-7; CDR3: CATSRDRRFYEQYF; DNA: TGTGCCACCAGCAGAGATCGACGGTTCTACGAGCAGTACTTC
size: .; D: .; V: TRBV12-1; J: TRBJ1-2; CDR3: CASSIDRDPANYGYTF; DNA: TGTGCCAGCAGCATAGACAGGGACCCAGCGAACTATGGCTACACCTTC
size: once; D: TRBD2; V: TRBV29-1; J: TRBJ2-7; CDR3: CSVRTSGTYEQYF; DNA: TGCAGCGTGCGGACTAGCGGCACTTACGAGCAGTACTTC
size: .; D: .; V: TRBV7-8; J: TRBJ2-3; CDR3: CASSLVPQAPDTQYF; DNA: TGTGCCAGCAGCTTAGTACCTCAAGCACCAGATACGCAGTATTTT
size: .; D: .; V: TRBV5-1; J: TRBJ1-5; CDR3: CASSRDGSNQPQHF; DNA: TGCGCCAGCAGCCGGGACGGTAGCAATCAGCCCCAGCATTTT
size: .; D: TRBD2; V: TRBV5-4; J: TRBJ2-5; CDR3: CASRSRAGTREAETQYF; DNA: TGTGCCAGCAGATCCAGGGCCGGGACTAGAGAGGCGGAGACCCAGTACTTC